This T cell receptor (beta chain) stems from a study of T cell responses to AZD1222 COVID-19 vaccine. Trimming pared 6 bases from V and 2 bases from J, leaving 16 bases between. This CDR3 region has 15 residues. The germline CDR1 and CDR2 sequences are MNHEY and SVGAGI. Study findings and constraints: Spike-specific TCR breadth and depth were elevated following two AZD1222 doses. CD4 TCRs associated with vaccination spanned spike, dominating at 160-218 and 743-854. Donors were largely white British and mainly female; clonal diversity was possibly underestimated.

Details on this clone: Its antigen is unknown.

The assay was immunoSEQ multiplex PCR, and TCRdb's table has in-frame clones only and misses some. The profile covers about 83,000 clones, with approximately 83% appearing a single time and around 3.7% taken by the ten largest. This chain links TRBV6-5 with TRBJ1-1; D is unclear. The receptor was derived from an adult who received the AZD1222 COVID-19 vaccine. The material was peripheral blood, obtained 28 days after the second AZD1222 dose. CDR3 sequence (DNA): TGTGCCAGCAGCCCCGTCGGTTTTACCAACACTGAAGCTTTCTTT. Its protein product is CASSPVGFTNTEAFF.